The clone carrying this TCR beta chain was recorded once. Its antigen is unidentified. This entry is derived from a study of T cell responses to AZD1222 COVID-19 vaccine. Study as a whole: Second doses that came at about 4 or about 12 weeks were put together. General study results and limits: Baseline seropositives among AZD1222 recipients totaled only five to seven. Spike-specific TCR breadth and depth grew following two AZD1222 doses. White British donors predominated, females outnumbered males, and clonal diversity was possibly underestimated.

The method was immunoSEQ multiplex PCR; TCRdb's version includes in-frame clones alone and lacks a portion of them. The table has under 150,000 clones, roughly 89% seen once. The germline CDR1 and CDR2 sequences are PRHDT and FYEKMQ (reference sequence). V was shortened by 0 bases and J by 2 bases, with 10 bases between the two germline ends. The CDR3 covers 15 residues. J is TRBJ1-2 and V is TRBV13; D is perhaps TRBD1 (5 bases). Sequences were derived from peripheral blood, sampled on day 0 of AZD1222 vaccination. The receptor's source is an adult in good health. The CDR3 spells CASSLGRRGNYGYTF. DNA for the CDR3: TGTGCCAGCAGCTTAGGCCGCCGGGGCAACTATGGCTACACCTTC. Together with reference TRBV13 and TRBJ1-2, the CDR3 gives the full variable domain: AAGVIQSPRHLIKEKRETATLKCYPIPRHDTVYWYQQGPGQDPQFLISFYEKMQSDKGSIPDRFSAQQFSDYHSELNMSSLELGDSALYFCASSLGRRGNYGYTFGSGTRLTVV.